The 31 T cell receptor beta chains below all came from one sample that was sequenced in a study of T-cell memory formation after mild COVID-19. MiXCR, applied by TCRdb to the 5' RACE reads, yields one record per CDR3 protein. The sample comprises about 150,000 distinct CDR3 sequences, about 19% of which are singletons, and under 2.5% rests with the top ten. The sample comprised PBMCs or a T cell subset sorted from them (not recorded which). The receptors derive from an adult woman who had mild COVID-19 (a few samples of this study predate the infection). Cell type and time point are not known.

Only a few counts were recorded for this clonotype. The V gene is TRBV10-3, the J gene TRBJ2-7, with TRBD2 matching 9 bases. V lost 6 bases to trimming and J lost 0 bases; unmatched junction nucleotides: 6. Germline values: CDR1 ENHRY, CDR2 SYGVKD. The CDR3 sequence is 15 residues long. The CDR3 DNA sequence: TGTGCCATCAGCTTCCCTAGCGGGGACTCCTACGAGCAGTACTTC. It yields the protein CAISFPSGDSYEQYF.

This clonotype was seen only a few times. The chain couples TRBV5-1 to TRBJ2-1; 8 nucleotides align to TRBD2. CDR1 and CDR2 from the germline V gene are SGHRS and YFSETQ. Trimming removed 2 bases from V and 6 bases from J; junction bases left unmatched: 7. The CDR3 sequence is 15 residues long. The CDR3 reads CASSFAGGPLNEQFF. In DNA form, the CDR3 reads TGCGCCAGCAGCTTTGCGGGGGGACCTCTCAATGAGCAGTTCTTC. Based on the CDR3 plus reference TRBV5-1 and TRBJ2-1, the full variable domain is KAGVTQTPRYLIKTRGQQVTLSCSPISGHRSVSWYQQTPGQGLQFLFEYFSETQRNKGNFPGRFSGRQFSNSRSEMNVSTLELGDSALYLCASSFAGGPLNEQFFGPGTRLTVL.

On this clonotype itself: The germline gene is not matched at one end of the junction; a read error may be the cause. The genes are TRBV5-1 and TRBJ1-1, with 9 bases aligning to TRBD1. Germline CDR1 is SGHRS and CDR2 is YFSETQ. The CDR3 contains 16 residues. Here the CDR3 DNA reads TGCGCCAGCAGCTTGGTGGGGACAGGGAAGAACGCTGAAGCTTTCTTT. Translating it yields CASSLVGTGKNAEAFF. Complete variable domain (other parts from reference TRBV5-1 and TRBJ1-1): KAGVTQTPRYLIKTRGQQVTLSCSPISGHRSVSWYQQTPGQGLQFLFEYFSETQRNKGNFPGRFSGRQFSNSRSEMNVSTLELGDSALYLCASSLVGTGKNAEAFFGQGTRLTVV.

This clonotype was detected a few times. This chain connects TRBV7-2 to TRBJ2-2; weak D call: TRBD1 (5 bases). The CDR3 has 16 amino acids. Germline values: CDR1 SGHTA, CDR2 FQGNSA. V was cut by 1 base and J by 7 bases, with 16 bases left in between. CDR3 region: CASSLGRVEVGGELFF. The CDR3 nucleotides are TGTGCCAGCAGCTTAGGCAGGGTTGAAGTAGGCGGGGAGCTGTTTTTT.

This clonotype was detected many times. The chain carries TRBV20-1 and TRBJ2-7; TRBD2 matches at 7 bases. CDR1 is DFQATT and CDR2 is SNEGSKA in the germline V gene (reference sequence). CDR3 length: 14 residues. Trimming took 3 bases from V and 6 from J; bases not matched to a gene: 11. CDR3 nucleotides: TGCAGTGCTAGTCCAGGACTAGGTCGAGGCGAGCAGTACTTC. As protein: CSASPGLGRGEQYF.

V and J are TRBV24-1 and TRBJ1-5; D not certain. The CDR3 loop spans 14 amino acids. Between the trimmed V and J ends, which lost 8 bases and 4 bases, there was a span of 14 bases. Germline V gene data show CDR1 as KGHDR and CDR2 as SFDVKD. CDR3 protein: CATKATRANQPQHF. Here the CDR3 DNA reads TGTGCCACCAAGGCCACGCGCGCGAATCAGCCCCAGCATTTT.

This clonotype has a handful of counts. V is TRBV7-2 and J is TRBJ2-1, with TRBD1 matching over 10 bases. The CDR3 spans 16 residues. J gave up 2 bases and V 5 bases, and 6 bases lay outside the gene matches. Per germline, CDR1 SGHTA and CDR2 FQGNSA. CDR3 loop: CASSLTGTGAYNEQFF. For the CDR3, the DNA is TGTGCCAGCAGCCTAACCGGGACAGGGGCCTACAATGAGCAGTTCTTC. Full variable domain (rest looked up from reference TRBV7-2 and TRBJ2-1): GAGVSQSPSNKVTEKGKDVELRCDPISGHTALYWYRQSLGQGLEFLIYFQGNSAPDKSGLPSDRFSAERTGGSVSTLTIQRTQQEDSAVYLCASSLTGTGAYNEQFFGPGTRLTVL.

Many counts were recorded for this clonotype. As DNA, the CDR3 is TGTGCCAGCAGCAACCCCCGAGCGGGGGCGCTCGGGTCTCTCTACGAGCAGTACTTC. Amino acids: CASSNPRAGALGSLYEQYF. V and J are TRBV12-3 or TRBV12-4 and TRBJ2-7; TRBD2 matches at 8 bases. The CDR3 contains 19 residues. V lost 6 bases, J lost 3 bases, and 22 bases stayed unmatched.

This clonotype was counted between two and nine times. The chain carries TRBV14 and TRBJ2-4; 7 bases map to TRBD1. V lost 4 bases to trimming and J lost 0 bases; unmatched junction nucleotides: 3. From germline, CDR1 is SGHDN and CDR2 FVKESK. This CDR3 has 15 residues. The CDR3: CASSPGGLAKNIQYF. The CDR3 nucleotides are TGTGCCAGCAGCCCAGGGGGATTAGCCAAAAACATTCAGTACTTC. Full variable domain (missing parts from reference TRBV14 and TRBJ2-4): EAGVTQFPSHSVIEKGQTVTLRCDPISGHDNLYWYRRVMGKEIKFLLHFVKESKQDESGMPNNRFLAERTGGTYSTLKVQPAELEDSGVYFCASSPGGLAKNIQYFGAGTRLSVL.

This clonotype has more than one count but fewer than ten. The J gene is TRBJ2-7, the V gene TRBV28; 11 bases align to TRBD1. The germline CDR1 and CDR2 sequences are MDHEN and SYDVKM. This CDR3 is built from 16 residues. The trim removed 4 bases at V and 3 bases at J, leaving 8 bases unmatched. The CDR3: CASSSPGQGAGYEQYF. The DNA for the CDR3 is TGTGCCAGCAGTTCACCCGGACAGGGGGCGGGCTACGAGCAGTACTTC.

The V and J genes are TRBV19 and TRBJ2-7; D may be TRBD2 (6 bases). CDR3 size: 14 residues. Between the trimmed V and J ends, which lost 0 bases and 6 bases, there was a span of 12 bases. Germline-derived CDR1 and CDR2 are LNHDA and SQIVND (reference sequence). The chain's CDR3 is CASSIDGTPSEQYF. CDR3 DNA: TGTGCCAGTAGTATAGACGGGACTCCCTCCGAGCAGTACTTC.

The chain combines TRBV6-5 with TRBJ2-3; 9 bases map to TRBD2. CDR1 is MNHEY and CDR2 is SVGAGI in the germline V gene. The ends lost 8 bases at V and 0 bases at J; junction bases unmatched: 6. CDR3 length: 15 residues. CDR3 DNA sequence: TGTGCCAGCTGCACTAGCGGGTATAGCACAGATACGCAGTATTTT. It yields the protein CASCTSGYSTDTQYF.

The V call is TRBV7-2, the J call TRBJ2-3; 7 bases align to TRBD2. This CDR3 region has 12 residues. Trimming took 4 bases from V and 14 from J; bases not matched to a gene: 9. Germline V lookup: CDR1 SGHTA, CDR2 FQGNSA. The CDR3 protein is CASSSTGVAGYF. CDR3 bases: TGTGCCAGCAGCTCTACTGGGGTAGCGGGGTATTTT.

This clonotype was recorded at least ten times. The chain has TRBV5-5 and TRBJ2-5, with 8 positions matching TRBD2. The CDR3 sequence is 13 residues long. CDR1 and CDR2 (germline): SGHKS, YYEKEE (reference sequence). With V trimmed by 0 bases and J by 7 bases, 2 bases remained unmatched. The CDR3 nucleotides are TGTGCCAGCAGCTTGGAGGCGGGAGGGACCCAGTACTTC. Its translation is CASSLEAGGTQYF.

The gene calls are TRBV10-3 and TRBJ2-5; weak D call: TRBD1 (5 bases). This CDR3 is 14 amino acids long. V was cut by 2 bases and J by 2 bases, with 9 bases left in between. The V gene's germline CDR1 is ENHRY and CDR2 SYGVKD. The CDR3 region is CAISEQGAQETQYF. CDR3 DNA: TGTGCCATCAGTGAGCAGGGTGCGCAAGAGACCCAGTACTTC.

This chain links TRBV19 with TRBJ2-1; no definite D call. V was shortened by 4 bases and J by 9 bases, with 22 bases between the two germline ends. Germline-derived CDR1 and CDR2 are LNHDA and SQIVND (reference sequence). The CDR3 extends over 16 amino acids. In nucleotides, the CDR3 is TGTGCCAGTAGTACCCCCCTCGGCTTGGGCTTAGGTGAGCAGTTCTTC. This sequence encodes CASSTPLGLGLGEQFF.

The genes are TRBV7-9 and TRBJ1-1; D is unresolved. Germline CDR1 and CDR2: SEHNR and FQNEAQ (reference sequence). The length of the CDR3 is 13 residues. V lost 5 bases to trimming and J lost 5 bases, with 12 bases between them. CDR3 loop: CASSPPTHTEAFF. The CDR3 bases are TGTGCCAGCAGCCCGCCAACCCATACTGAAGCTTTCTTT.

V and J are TRBV2 and TRBJ1-2; tentatively, D is TRBD1 (5 bases). CDR1 is SNHLY, CDR2 FYNNEI, per germline. V was pared by 7 bases and J by 7 bases, with 10 bases between. There are 11 residues in the CDR3. This chain's CDR3 is CASTAGGGYTF. As DNA, the CDR3 is TGTGCCAGCACCGCCGGGGGTGGCTACACCTTC.

For the CDR3, the DNA is TGTGCCAGCAGCCTCGTTCCCCGGGAGCTGTTTTTT. Translation: CASSLVPRELFF. The rearrangement uses TRBV28 and TRBJ2-2; unclear D gene. The ends were cut back, 6 bases at V and 9 bases at J, with 11 bases in the middle. Germline V gene data show CDR1 as MDHEN and CDR2 as SYDVKM. The CDR3 sequence is 12 residues long. The complete variable domain, with remaining parts taken from reference TRBV28 and TRBJ2-2, reads DVKVTQSSRYLVKRTGEKVFLECVQDMDHENMFWYRQDPGLGLRLIYFSYDVKMKEKGDIPEGYSVSREKKERFSLILESASTNQTSMYLCASSLVPRELFFGEGSRLTVL.

The table lists this clonotype with a few counts. The chain is built from TRBV12-3 or TRBV12-4 and TRBJ2-1; unclear D gene. Trimming left V 4 bases short and J 0 bases short, with 7 bases between. The CDR3 covers 14 residues. The chain's CDR3 is CASSSPNSYNEQFF. CDR3 DNA: TGTGCCAGCAGTTCACCCAACTCCTACAATGAGCAGTTCTTC.

This chain connects TRBV6-5 to TRBJ1-5; 7 nucleotides align to TRBD1. From germline, CDR1 is MNHEY and CDR2 SVGAGI. The CDR3 has 15 amino acids. V gave up 6 bases and J gave up 7 bases; unmatched junction bases: 12. CDR3 protein: CASRPTGRGVQPQHF. CDR3 sequence (DNA): TGTGCCAGCAGGCCGACAGGGCGGGGAGTCCAGCCCCAGCATTTT.

The gene calls are TRBV12-3 or TRBV12-4 and TRBJ1-1, with D possibly matching TRBD1 (6 bases). The CDR3 loop spans 12 amino acids. Between the trimmed V and J ends, which lost 3 bases and 7 bases, there was a span of 9 bases. The CDR3 region has the DNA TGTGCCAGCAGTTTTTTGGACAGTGAAGCTTTCTTT. This gives the protein CASSFLDSEAFF.

The chain combines TRBV6-2 or TRBV6-3 with TRBJ2-7; no clear D gene. The CDR3 spans 15 residues. Trimming removed 7 bases at V and 1 base at J, with 17 bases between. CDR1 is MNHEY and CDR2 is SVGEGT in the germline V gene. The CDR3 loop is CASKYDPRASYEQYF. The CDR3 DNA reads TGTGCCAGCAAGTACGACCCCCGGGCTTCCTACGAGCAGTACTTC.

The chain carries TRBV20-1 and TRBJ1-2; maybe TRBD1 (5 bases). The V and J ends lost 1 base and 8 bases respectively, with 14 bases between them. CDR1 and CDR2 from the germline V gene are DFQATT and SNEGSKA (reference sequence). There are 13 residues in the CDR3. As DNA, the CDR3 is TGCAGTGCTAGAGTGTCAGGGCGGGGAGGCTACACCTTC. Its protein product is CSARVSGRGGYTF.

Only a few counts were recorded for this clonotype. The CDR3, as DNA: TGCAGTGCCGCCGGGGGGAGCTCCTACAATGAGCAGTTCTTC. Protein product: CSAAGGSSYNEQFF. This chain uses TRBV20-1 with TRBJ2-1; TRBD2 matches 7 bases. The CDR3 sequence is 14 residues long. Trimming took 6 bases from V and 0 from J; bases not matched to a gene: 5. Germline V CDR1 and CDR2: DFQATT, SNEGSKA (reference sequence).

V is TRBV7-9 and J is TRBJ1-1, with 8 bases aligning to TRBD1. Germline-derived CDR1 and CDR2 are SEHNR and FQNEAQ (reference sequence). Trimming cost V 8 bases and J 1 base; bases outside gene matches: 3. This CDR3 region has 13 residues. In DNA, the CDR3 is TGTGCCAGCCGGGGACAGGAGAACACTGAAGCTTTCTTT. Amino acids: CASRGQENTEAFF. Looking up the rest from reference TRBV7-9 and TRBJ1-1 gives the full variable domain: DTGVSQNPRHKITKRGQNVTFRCDPISEHNRLYWYRQTLGQGPEFLTYFQNEAQLEKSRLLSDRFSAERPKGSFSTLEIQRTEQGDSAMYLCASRGQENTEAFFGQGTRLTVV.

The chain couples TRBV5-1 to TRBJ1-2; D gene unclear. V gave up 0 bases and J gave up 4 bases, with 16 bases separating them. The V gene's germline CDR1 is SGHRS and CDR2 YFSETQ. The CDR3 runs 16 residues. The CDR3 loop reads CASSLAIQSRGYGYTF. CDR3 coding DNA: TGCGCCAGCAGCTTGGCCATTCAGTCCCGAGGCTATGGCTACACCTTC.

This clonotype was detected only a few times. The V call is TRBV29-1, the J call TRBJ2-7; 8 bases are a match to TRBD1. This CDR3 region has 15 residues. J gave up 1 base and V 3 bases, and 8 bases lay outside the gene matches. Germline V gene lookup returns CDR1 SQVTM and CDR2 ANQGSEA. The CDR3 sequence: CSVEAFGTGSYEQYF. In DNA, the CDR3 is TGCAGCGTTGAGGCCTTTGGGACAGGTTCCTACGAGCAGTACTTC.

This clonotype appeared a few times. The J gene is TRBJ2-3, the V gene TRBV5-1, with TRBD2 identical over 7 bases. Germline V gives CDR1 SGHRS, CDR2 YFSETQ. V lost 0 bases to trimming and J lost 3 bases; unmatched junction nucleotides: 7. The CDR3 covers 16 residues. CDR3 DNA sequence: TGCGCCAGCAGCTTGGGTTCTAGCGGATCGACAGATACGCAGTATTTT. It translates to CASSLGSSGSTDTQYF.

The CDR3 DNA reads as TGTGCCAGCAGTTTACGGGGCAGACTAGCGGGAGGGACAGATACGCAGTATTTT. Protein product: CASSLRGRLAGGTDTQYF. The V and J genes are TRBV12-3 or TRBV12-4 and TRBJ2-3; 14 bases match TRBD2. The CDR3 has 18 residues. Unmatched junction bases numbered 7, after V lost 2 bases and J lost 3 bases.

In this sample, this clonotype turned up a few times. The CDR3 region has the DNA TGTGCCAGCAGTGAGGGGGTTACCGGGGAGCTGTTTTTT. Its protein is CASSEGVTGELFF. V and J are TRBV6-1 and TRBJ2-2, with D perhaps assigned TRBD1 or TRBD2 (5 bases each). Trimming removed 3 bases from V and 5 bases from J, with 7 bases in between. The CDR3 extends over 13 amino acids. CDR1 MNHNS and CDR2 SASEGT come from the germline V gene.